The 32 T cell receptor beta chains given below trace back to one sample, sequenced in a study of T cell responses to AZD1222 COVID-19 vaccine. Profiling relied on immunoSEQ multiplex PCR, and the TCRdb table lists in-frame clones only, not all of them. Of 60,000 to 90,000 clones in the sample, roughly 84% were seen once. The specimen was peripheral blood, collected 28 days after the second AZD1222 dose. The receptors were sampled from an adult who received the AZD1222 COVID-19 vaccine.

The V gene is TRBV27, the J gene TRBJ1-5; D perhaps matches TRBD1 (5 bases). Germline V gene lookup returns CDR1 MNHEY and CDR2 SMNVEV (reference sequence). The CDR3 covers 15 residues. The germline V and J ends were trimmed by 5 bases and 5 bases, with 16 bases remaining between them. In DNA form, the CDR3 reads TGTGCCAGCAGTGACCTCCCCGGGGCCCATCAGCCCCAGCATTTT. Protein product: CASSDLPGAHQPQHF.

In DNA form, the CDR3 reads TGTGCCAGCAGCTTAACGTGGATTAGGGCCCTCGGTGCTGAAGCTTTCTTT. It encodes CASSLTWIRALGAEAFF. The chain links TRBV7-2 to TRBJ1-1; no clear D. Trimming removed 2 bases at V and 6 bases at J, with 22 bases between. The CDR3 totals 17 residues. Germline assignment: CDR1 SGHTA and CDR2 FQGNSA.

The J gene is TRBJ1-3, the V gene TRBV6-5, with a possible D match to TRBD1 (5 bases). There are 15 residues in the CDR3. Trimming took 6 bases from V and 5 from J, leaving 17 bases between them. Germline loops: CDR1 MNHEY, CDR2 SVGAGI. CDR3 in DNA: TGTGCCAGCAGGGCCGCCGCGGGGGATCGAAACACCATATATTTT. It yields the protein CASRAAAGDRNTIYF.

The V call is TRBV19, the J call TRBJ2-7, with 10 positions matching TRBD1. Germline CDR1 reads LNHDA; CDR2 reads SQIVND (reference sequence). After removal of 5 bases from V and 6 bases from J, the junction contained 13 bases not matched to a gene. The CDR3 runs 16 residues. The CDR3 here is CASSVSDRGPLGEQYF. CDR3 nucleotide sequence: TGTGCCAGTAGTGTTTCCGACAGGGGGCCTCTCGGCGAGCAGTACTTC.

This chain uses TRBV19 with TRBJ2-3, with 14 bases matching TRBD2. The trim removed 6 bases at V and 4 bases at J, leaving 0 bases unmatched. This CDR3 is built from 14 residues. From germline, CDR1 is LNHDA and CDR2 SQIVND (reference sequence). In DNA, the CDR3 is TGTGCCAGTAGGACTAGCGGGGGGGCAGATACGCAGTATTTT. Its protein product is CASRTSGGADTQYF.

V and J are TRBV29-1 and TRBJ2-3; maybe TRBD2 (5 bases). V was cut by 6 bases and J by 3 bases, with 19 bases left in between. Per the germline V gene, CDR1 is SQVTM and CDR2 is ANQGSEA. The CDR3 spans 15 residues. Written as DNA, the CDR3 is TGCAGCGTCGCCCGGGGAGTAGGAGAAACAGATACGCAGTATTTT. Its translation: CSVARGVGETDTQYF.

This clone was seen just once. The chain uses TRBV6-5 and TRBJ1-2, with D unresolved. The CDR3 sequence is 11 residues long. CDR1 MNHEY and CDR2 SVGAGI come from the germline V gene. Trimming removed 5 bases at V and 4 bases at J, with 5 bases between. The CDR3 is CASSKGYGYTF. CDR3 sequence (DNA): TGTGCCAGCAGTAAGGGCTATGGCTACACCTTC.

The V gene is TRBV5-4, the J gene TRBJ2-3; TRBD2 matches at 16 bases. CDR1 is SGHNT, CDR2 YYREEE, per germline (reference sequence). The CDR3 has 20 residues. After removal of 4 bases from V and 1 base from J, the junction contained 12 bases not matched to a gene. The CDR3 DNA sequence: TGTGCCAGCAGCCCGGGGGGACTAGCGGGGGGGCTGCTTCGCACAGATACGCAGTATTTT. Its translation is CASSPGGLAGGLLRTDTQYF. Based on the CDR3 plus reference TRBV5-4 and TRBJ2-3, the full variable domain is ETGVTQSPTHLIKTRGQQVTLRCSSQSGHNTVSWYQQALGQGPQFIFQYYREEENGRGNFPPRFSGLQFPNYSSELNVNALELDDSALYLCASSPGGLAGGLLRTDTQYFGPGTRLTVL.

The chain is built from TRBV30 and TRBJ1-3; D not certain. This CDR3 comprises 15 residues. The germline V gene has CDR1 GTSNPN and CDR2 SVGIG (reference sequence). Trimming removed 0 bases at V and 0 bases at J, with 9 bases between. This CDR3 is CAWSVDSVSGNTIYF. CDR3 bases: TGTGCCTGGAGTGTGGATTCGGTCTCTGGAAACACCATATATTTT.

J is TRBJ1-4 and V is TRBV7-9; D perhaps matches TRBD1 (6 bases). The CDR3 contains 15 residues. Germline CDR1 is SEHNR and CDR2 is FQNEAQ (reference sequence). V was shortened by 5 bases and J by 4 bases, with 14 bases between the two germline ends. CDR3: CASSKRTALNEKLFF. The CDR3 DNA follows: TGTGCCAGCAGCAAGAGGACAGCCCTTAATGAAAAACTGTTTTTT.

CDR3: CASSQLGSSYEQYF. CDR3 nucleotide sequence: TGTGCCAGCAGTCAATTGGGGAGCTCCTACGAGCAGTACTTC. The chain employs TRBV27 and TRBJ2-7, with D tentatively TRBD2 (5 bases). The V gene's germline CDR1 is MNHEY and CDR2 SMNVEV (reference sequence). Trimming removed 5 bases from V and 0 bases from J, with 11 bases in between. This CDR3 is built from 14 residues.

The chain is built from TRBV5-5 and TRBJ1-1; TRBD1 matches at 7 bases. Trimming took 2 bases from V and 3 from J; bases not matched to a gene: 13. The CDR3 covers 17 residues. Germline-derived CDR1 and CDR2 are SGHKS and YYEKEE (reference sequence). The CDR3 DNA reads TGTGCCAGCAGCTTAGGGGCAACAGGGGAAGGCGACACTGAAGCTTTCTTT. As protein: CASSLGATGEGDTEAFF.

The chain has TRBV7-2 and TRBJ2-1; no clear D. With 5 bases removed from V and 9 bases from J, the gap between germline ends came to 14 bases. In germline, CDR1 is SGHTA, CDR2 FQGNSA. This CDR3 contains 13 residues. The DNA for the CDR3 is TGTGCCAGCAGCGTATCTGTATACGTTGAGCAGTTCTTC. It specifies CASSVSVYVEQFF.

The chain is built from TRBV18 and TRBJ1-1; D unclear. Germline CDR1 is KGHSH and CDR2 is LQKENI. The CDR3 runs 14 residues. Trimming left V 2 bases short and J 3 bases short, with 10 bases between. CDR3 sequence reads: CASSPGHRDTEAFF. The CDR3 coding sequence is TGTGCCAGCTCACCAGGCCATCGGGACACTGAAGCTTTCTTT. The whole variable domain, remainder taken from reference TRBV18 and TRBJ1-1, is NAGVMQNPRHLVRRRGQEARLRCSPMKGHSHVYWYRQLPEEGLKFMVYLQKENIIDESGMPKERFSAEFPKEGPSILRIQQVVRGDSAAYFCASSPGHRDTEAFFGQGTRLTVV.

V is TRBV4-1 and J is TRBJ2-6; a possible D gene is TRBD1 (6 bases). This CDR3 has 19 amino acids. Germline values: CDR1 MGHRA, CDR2 YSYEKL. Between the trimmed V and J ends, which lost 4 bases and 3 bases, there was a span of 22 bases. The CDR3 sequence: CASSLHQNLDRIGANVLTF. Here the CDR3 DNA reads TGCGCCAGCAGCCTGCACCAAAACCTAGACAGGATTGGGGCCAACGTCCTGACTTTC.

The chain uses TRBV7-8 and TRBJ2-3; 10 positions agree with TRBD1. This CDR3 comprises 16 residues. Germline V gene lookup returns CDR1 SGHVS and CDR2 FQNEAQ. Germline trimming cut 5 bases from V and 7 bases from J; bases unmatched to any gene: 12. The CDR3 DNA reads TGTGCCAGCAGCACTAGCACGGGACAGGGGCTTTATACGCAGTATTTT. Translating it yields CASSTSTGQGLYTQYF.

The chain is built from TRBV19 and TRBJ2-3, with 7 bases that match TRBD2. This CDR3 has 16 amino acids. CDR1 LNHDA and CDR2 SQIVND come from the germline V gene (reference sequence). J was trimmed by 2 bases and V by 5 bases; bases with no gene match: 10. DNA of the CDR3: TGTGCCAGTAGTCCTACTAGCGTGGTAGCCACAGATACGCAGTATTTT. As protein: CASSPTSVVATDTQYF.

The chain links TRBV25-1 to TRBJ2-7; no clear D gene. Germline loops: CDR1 MGHDK, CDR2 SYGVNS. This CDR3 region has 14 residues. Trimming left V 8 bases short and J 2 bases short, with 16 bases between. The DNA for the CDR3 is TGTGCCAGCCATAAACCGTTACCCCCCTACGAGCAGTACTTC. This encodes CASHKPLPPYEQYF.

The table lists this clone with a count of one. CDR3: CASSFTSEDTQYF. As DNA, the CDR3 is TGTGCCAGCAGTTTTACGTCGGAGGATACGCAGTATTTT. J is TRBJ2-3 and V is TRBV12-3 or TRBV12-4; D gene ambiguous. The CDR3 loop spans 13 amino acids. V was trimmed by 3 bases and J by 6 bases, leaving 10 bases between them.

This clone was seen a handful of times. V is TRBV19 and J is TRBJ2-5; D might be TRBD2 (5 bases). CDR1 and CDR2 (germline): LNHDA, SQIVND (reference sequence). The germline V and J ends were trimmed by 5 bases and 4 bases, with 14 bases remaining between them. The CDR3 covers 14 residues. CDR3 protein: CASSLGWRRETQYF. CDR3 nucleotide sequence: TGTGCCAGTAGTCTCGGGTGGAGGAGAGAGACCCAGTACTTC.

This chain connects TRBV19 to TRBJ1-2; 9 bases align to TRBD1. The CDR3 is made up of 13 amino acids. J gave up 2 bases and V 10 bases, and 5 bases lay outside the gene matches. Looked up from germline, CDR1 is LNHDA and CDR2 is SQIVND (reference sequence). CDR3 bases: TGTGCCATTAGAGGGACAGGGAACTATGGCTACACCTTC. Protein sequence: CAIRGTGNYGYTF.

The V call is TRBV7-9, the J call TRBJ2-5; 8 bases match TRBD2. The trim removed 3 bases at V and 0 bases at J, leaving 3 bases unmatched. CDR3 length: 15 amino acids. Per the germline V gene, CDR1 is SEHNR and CDR2 is FQNEAQ (reference sequence). The CDR3 loop is CASSLRAGDQETQYF. CDR3 DNA: TGTGCCAGCAGCTTGCGAGCGGGGGACCAAGAGACCCAGTACTTC.

This chain connects TRBV24-1 to TRBJ2-3, with TRBD1 matching over 9 bases. This CDR3 region has 16 residues. V lost 4 bases to trimming and J lost 0 bases; unmatched junction nucleotides: 4. Germline assignment: CDR1 KGHDR and CDR2 SFDVKD. Here the CDR3 DNA reads TGTGCCACCAGTGAGGGACAGGGATCTAGCACAGATACGCAGTATTTT. It specifies CATSEGQGSSTDTQYF.

The V gene is TRBV11-1, the J gene TRBJ2-5, with a possible D match to TRBD2 (6 bases). The V gene lost 4 bases and the J gene lost 1 base, with 13 bases spanning the gap. Germline V lookup: CDR1 SGHAT, CDR2 FQDESV (reference sequence). This CDR3 has 15 residues. CDR3 nucleotide sequence: TGTGCCAGCAGCTCAGACGCGGGGTTCCAAGAGACCCAGTACTTC. Its translation is CASSSDAGFQETQYF.

The chain recombines TRBV30 with TRBJ2-5, with 8 bases fitting TRBD2. Germline CDR1 reads GTSNPN; CDR2 reads SVGIG (reference sequence). With V trimmed by 4 bases and J by 7 bases, 8 bases remained unmatched. The CDR3 covers 13 residues. CDR3 loop: CAWISTSGGTQYF. In nucleotides, the CDR3 is TGTGCCTGGATCTCAACTAGCGGCGGGACCCAGTACTTC.

The chain employs TRBV6-6 and TRBJ1-6, with 7 positions matching TRBD1. V lost 4 bases, J lost 7 bases, and 4 bases stayed unmatched. Germline V gene sequence: CDR1 MNHNY, CDR2 SVGAGI (reference sequence). The CDR3 runs 14 residues. The CDR3 region is CASSSPGQNSPLHF. CDR3 in DNA: TGTGCCAGCAGTTCCCCGGGACAGAATTCACCCCTCCACTTT.

CDR3 in DNA: TGTGCCAGCAGCCACCTGGTCGGGGGGGATTGGGAGACCCAGTACTTC. This sequence encodes CASSHLVGGDWETQYF. The rearrangement uses TRBV7-2 and TRBJ2-5; 8 bases agree with TRBD2. There are 16 residues in the CDR3. Germline values: CDR1 SGHTA, CDR2 FQGNSA. V was pared by 5 bases and J by 5 bases, with 13 bases of the junction left unmatched. Variable domain in full (rest from reference TRBV7-2 and TRBJ2-5): GAGVSQSPSNKVTEKGKDVELRCDPISGHTALYWYRQSLGQGLEFLIYFQGNSAPDKSGLPSDRFSAERTGGSVSTLTIQRTQQEDSAVYLCASSHLVGGDWETQYFGPGTRLLVL.

This chain links TRBV10-2 with TRBJ1-1, with D maybe TRBD1 (5 bases). Germline V gives CDR1 WSHSY, CDR2 SAAADI. This CDR3 has 15 residues. Trimming removed 8 bases at V and 0 bases at J, with 16 bases between. The CDR3 coding sequence is TGCGCCAGCCGCCATGGGGGGAACATGAACACTGAAGCTTTCTTT. Protein product: CASRHGGNMNTEAFF.

The V call is TRBV7-3, the J call TRBJ2-3; perhaps TRBD1 as D (6 bases). Germline V gene lookup returns CDR1 SGHTA and CDR2 FQGTGA. This CDR3 contains 17 residues. The V end was cut by 5 bases, the J end by 2 bases, with 20 bases between. The chain's CDR3 is CASSQQGRLDFTDTQYF. For the CDR3, the DNA is TGTGCCAGCAGCCAACAGGGTCGGCTTGATTTCACAGATACGCAGTATTTT.

The V and J genes are TRBV20-1 and TRBJ2-1; D not certain. The CDR3 covers 15 residues. V was cut by 3 bases and J by 3 bases, with 15 bases left in between. Germline V gene data show CDR1 as DFQATT and CDR2 as SNEGSKA (reference sequence). The DNA for the CDR3 is TGCAGTGCTAGTCGACCCGACGCAAACTACAATGAGCAGTTCTTC. It codes for CSASRPDANYNEQFF.

This rearrangement joins TRBV19 to TRBJ1-1, with no clear D. Trimming shortened V by 5 bases and J by 5 bases, and 15 bases separated the two germline ends. This CDR3 is 14 amino acids long. CDR1 is LNHDA and CDR2 is SQIVND in the germline V gene (reference sequence). CDR3 DNA sequence: TGTGCCAGTAGTTCGGGCCTCGGGAGGACTGAAGCTTTCTTT. Its translation is CASSSGLGRTEAFF.

The chain recombines TRBV28 with TRBJ2-2; a possible D gene is TRBD1 (6 bases). The CDR3 consists of 16 residues. The V gene's germline CDR1 is MDHEN and CDR2 SYDVKM. V was trimmed by 2 bases and J by 3 bases, leaving 13 bases between them. CDR3 loop: CASSLPGGGHTGELFF. The CDR3 DNA follows: TGTGCCAGCAGTTTACCTGGGGGCGGGCACACCGGGGAGCTGTTTTTT.